This T cell receptor (beta chain) was identified in a study of response to subunit inactivated influenza vaccine. Germline loops: CDR1 SGHAT, CDR2 FQNNGV. CDR3 length: 20 residues. Trimming at V came to 5 bases and at J to 0 bases, leaving 17 bases not matched to a gene. This clonotype was observed a handful of times. No antigen is known for it. Study conclusions and caveats: Few new T cells, the authors suggested, are recruited by each seasonal influenza vaccination.

From the RT-PCR reads, TCRdb called clonotypes with MiXCR, one entry per CDR3 protein. The sample has 450,000 to 500,000 distinct CDR3 sequences; approximately 11% are singletons. This chain uses TRBV11-2 with TRBJ2-4; the match to TRBD2 covers 9 bases. This sample comprised PBMCs from blood, obtained roughly 47 days after vaccination. This TCR derives from a man aged 50 to 59 who received an inactivated influenza vaccine. CDR3 protein: CASSPLGGGALSLAKNIQYF. The CDR3 region has the DNA TGTGCCAGCAGCCCCCTCGGCGGGGGGGCTCTATCCCTAGCCAAAAACATTCAGTACTTC.